This T cell receptor beta chain is drawn from a study of shared clonotypes between healthy human individuals. Regarding this clone: Antigen: not known.

Study-level results: Clonotype sharing among donors was thought likely to change with sequencing depth.

In the original workflow: For the immunoSEQ data, sequences were junction-only without quality scores, so filtering differed. TCRdb keeps only in-frame clones here, not all; method: immunoSEQ multiplex PCR. That table furnishes V, J and clone size, whereas the DNA furnished D and trimming. This sample yields more than 900,000 clones, of which around 78% are seen a single time; more than 0.55% belongs to the top ten. The sequence was collected from a man aged 18 to 35 in good health. Some clones in this sample may be carry-over from other donors' samples. The sample taken for sequencing was memory CD4+ T cells from PBMCs. Indicated subset: CD45RA-negative fraction.

The CDR3 sequence is CASSARDRLTYNEQFF. In nucleotides, the CDR3 is TGTGCCAGCAGTGCTCGCGACCGATTGACCTACAATGAGCAGTTCTTC. The chain joins TRBV2 to TRBJ2-1; D unresolved. CDR1 is SNHLY and CDR2 is FYNNEI in the germline V gene. V shed 4 bases and J shed 2 bases, with 15 bases lying between them. The CDR3 contains 16 residues.